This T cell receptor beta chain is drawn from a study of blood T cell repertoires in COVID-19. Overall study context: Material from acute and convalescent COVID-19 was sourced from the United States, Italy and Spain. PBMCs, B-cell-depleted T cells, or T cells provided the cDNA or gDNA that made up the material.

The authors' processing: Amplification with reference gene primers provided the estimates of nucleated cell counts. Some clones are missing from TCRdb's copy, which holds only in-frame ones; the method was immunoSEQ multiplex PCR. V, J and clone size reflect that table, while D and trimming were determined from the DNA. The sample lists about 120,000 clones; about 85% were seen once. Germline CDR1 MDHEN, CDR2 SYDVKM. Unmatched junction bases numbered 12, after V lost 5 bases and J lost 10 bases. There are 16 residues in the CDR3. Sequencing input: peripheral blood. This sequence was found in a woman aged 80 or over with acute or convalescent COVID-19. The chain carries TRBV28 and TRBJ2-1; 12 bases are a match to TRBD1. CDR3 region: CASSRFWGQGAREQFF. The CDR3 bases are TGTGCCAGCAGTAGATTCTGGGGACAGGGGGCGCGAGAGCAGTTCTTC.